This T cell receptor beta chain was sequenced in a study of T cell responses to AZD1222 COVID-19 vaccine (dated by TCRdb to about 2021). As for the study more broadly: AZD1222 recipients with second doses at about 4 weeks or about 12 weeks were pooled, because spike-specific TCR depth and breadth did not differ between schedules. A total of 240 or so trial participants underwent TCR sequencing, of whom 207 had received two doses of AZD1222 and around 25 had received two doses of the MenACWY control vaccine. Enrollment into the trials was organized by age into subgroups of 18-55, 56-69 and 70-plus years, and those subgroups contained about 150, 27 and 61 TCR-sequenced participants, respectively. General study outcomes and caveats: The whole spike protein was spanned by vaccine-associated CD4 TCRs, and dominant responses were seen in regions 160-218 and 743-854. In the small 56-69-year group, the increase in depth fell short of significance, most likely because of low power. Conclusions about previously exposed vaccinees are limited because only five to seven AZD1222 recipients were SARS-CoV-2 seropositive at baseline. Reportedly, almost half of the unique spike-specific TCRs recognized epitopes lying outside the regions that are mutated in the B.1.351 and B.1.1.7 variants. After two AZD1222 doses, both the breadth and the depth of spike-specific TCRs were significantly higher than at day 0 and than in MenACWY recipients. Because no samples from the day 14 peak response were available, repertoires could be characterized only after the peak T cell response. Participants were mostly white British and included more females than males, and it was suggested by the authors that clonal diversity may have been underestimated.

Remarks on this clone: Its antigen remains undetermined. There are no base qualities to consult, and no much larger clone falls within one base.

Explained via the paper, the time point label denotes: baseline before first vaccination. Vaccinee samples came from UK trials COV001 and COV002, including a single-blind randomized controlled phase 2/3 trial of AZD1222 (ChAdOx1 nCoV-19) in healthy adults. For TCRbeta chain sequencing, PBMC samples were collected from trial participants at day 0 and at day 28 after the second dose. The CDR3 regions of human TCRbeta chains were analyzed by immunosequencing. Concerning the study's data processing: Repertoire TCRs were matched against a reference library of SARS-CoV-2-specific TCRs generated with the MIRA antigen-specificity platform. Breadth meant the fraction of unique TCRs that were SARS-CoV-2-associated, whereas depth meant the fraction of total T cells that were SARS-CoV-2-associated. Using the MIRA data, every spike-specific TCR was mapped to the spike region that the TCR reacted to and assigned to either a CD4 or a CD8 class. Log10-transformed breadth and depth values were compared by one-way ANOVA with Sidak's multiple comparisons tests. TCRdb provides this immuneACCESS table in a form limited to in-frame rearrangements. Some clones are lacking; in checked studies, under half of them reflect an unresolved V gene, and why the rest are absent is not known. V and J calls and clone size come straight from that table; D and trimming were deduced from the DNA. This sample has about 100,000 clones in its table, and nearly 95% of those were observed once. Jointly, the top ten make up around 1.7% of the sample.

The CDR1 and CDR2 encoded by the germline V gene (reference sequence) are LNHDA and SQIVND. For this chain, trimming is 8 bases at the V end and 0 bases at the J end, and the number of junction bases without a gene match is 12. Measured from the cysteine to the phenylalanine, the CDR3 is 17 residues long. Solely the CDR3 DNA is kept, with 51 bases framed from the first base. The sample here was peripheral blood, taken on day 0 of AZD1222 vaccination. The clonotype was recovered from an adult in good health. The chain is encoded by TRBV19 joined to TRBJ2-2, with TRBD1 matching 7 junction bases. The DNA sequence is given as TGTGCCAGTTTGGGCCAGGGGGTTCTTTCGAACACCGGGGAGCTGTTTTTT. Protein translation: CASLGQGVLSNTGELFF.